What follows describes a single TCR beta chain. The assay was immunoSEQ multiplex PCR, and TCRdb's table has in-frame clones only and misses some. The data contain tens of thousands of clones, around 90% of them singletons. The sample originates from a study of T cell responses to AZD1222 COVID-19 vaccine. Germline V CDR1 and CDR2: SGHTA, FQGTGA. Trimming shortened V by 0 bases and J by 1 base, and 9 bases separated the two germline ends. This CDR3 contains 15 residues. Sample: peripheral blood, taken 28 days after the second AZD1222 dose. The rearrangement joins TRBV7-3 to TRBJ1-2; the D gene is possibly TRBD1 (5 bases). The receptor comes from an adult who received the AZD1222 COVID-19 vaccine. The CDR3 here is CASSLTSRDNYGYTF. The CDR3 nucleotides read TGTGCCAGCAGCTTAACTAGCAGGGATAACTATGGCTACACCTTC.